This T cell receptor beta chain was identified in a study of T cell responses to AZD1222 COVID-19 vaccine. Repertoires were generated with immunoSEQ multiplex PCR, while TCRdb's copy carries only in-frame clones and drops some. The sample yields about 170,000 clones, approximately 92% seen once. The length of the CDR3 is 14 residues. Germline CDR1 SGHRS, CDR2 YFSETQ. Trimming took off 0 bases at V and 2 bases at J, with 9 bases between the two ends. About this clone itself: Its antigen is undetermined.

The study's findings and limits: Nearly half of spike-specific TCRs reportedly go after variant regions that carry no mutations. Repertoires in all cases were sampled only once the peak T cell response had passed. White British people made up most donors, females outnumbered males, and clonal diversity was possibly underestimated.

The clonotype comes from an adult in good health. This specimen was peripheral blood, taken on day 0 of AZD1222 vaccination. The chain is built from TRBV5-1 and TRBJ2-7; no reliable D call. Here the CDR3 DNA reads TGCGCCAGCAGCTTGGCCCCAGCTACCTACGAGCAGTACTTC. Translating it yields CASSLAPATYEQYF.